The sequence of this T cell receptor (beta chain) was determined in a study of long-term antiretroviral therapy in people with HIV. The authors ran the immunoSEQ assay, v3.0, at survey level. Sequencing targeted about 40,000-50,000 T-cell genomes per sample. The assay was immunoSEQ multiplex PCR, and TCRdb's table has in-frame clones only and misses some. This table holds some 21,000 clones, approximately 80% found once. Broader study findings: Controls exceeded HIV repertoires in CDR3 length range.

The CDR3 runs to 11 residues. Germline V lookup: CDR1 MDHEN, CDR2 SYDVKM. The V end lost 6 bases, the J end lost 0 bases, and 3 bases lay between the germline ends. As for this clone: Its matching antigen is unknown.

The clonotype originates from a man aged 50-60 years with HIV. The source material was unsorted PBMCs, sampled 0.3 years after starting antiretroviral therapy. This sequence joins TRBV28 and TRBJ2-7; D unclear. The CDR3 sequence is CASRHSYEQYF. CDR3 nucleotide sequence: TGTGCCAGCAGACACTCCTACGAGCAGTACTTC.